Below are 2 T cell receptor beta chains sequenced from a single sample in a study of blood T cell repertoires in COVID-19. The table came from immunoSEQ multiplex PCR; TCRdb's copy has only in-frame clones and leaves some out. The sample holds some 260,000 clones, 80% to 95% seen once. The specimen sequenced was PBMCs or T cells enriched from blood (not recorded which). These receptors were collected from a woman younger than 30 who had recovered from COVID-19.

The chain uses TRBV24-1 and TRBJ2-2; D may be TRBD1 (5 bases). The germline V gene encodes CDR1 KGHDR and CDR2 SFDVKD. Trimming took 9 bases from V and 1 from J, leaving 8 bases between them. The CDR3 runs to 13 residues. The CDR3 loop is CATDSQNTGELFF. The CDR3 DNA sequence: TGTGCCACCGACAGCCAGAACACCGGGGAGCTGTTTTTT.

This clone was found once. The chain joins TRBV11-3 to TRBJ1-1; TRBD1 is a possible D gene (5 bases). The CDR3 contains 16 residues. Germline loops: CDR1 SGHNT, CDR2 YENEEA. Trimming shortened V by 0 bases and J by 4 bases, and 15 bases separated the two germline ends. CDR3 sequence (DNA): TGTGCCAGCAGCTTAGAGCGGGAAACCAGGGTCACTGAAGCTTTCTTT. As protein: CASSLERETRVTEAFF.